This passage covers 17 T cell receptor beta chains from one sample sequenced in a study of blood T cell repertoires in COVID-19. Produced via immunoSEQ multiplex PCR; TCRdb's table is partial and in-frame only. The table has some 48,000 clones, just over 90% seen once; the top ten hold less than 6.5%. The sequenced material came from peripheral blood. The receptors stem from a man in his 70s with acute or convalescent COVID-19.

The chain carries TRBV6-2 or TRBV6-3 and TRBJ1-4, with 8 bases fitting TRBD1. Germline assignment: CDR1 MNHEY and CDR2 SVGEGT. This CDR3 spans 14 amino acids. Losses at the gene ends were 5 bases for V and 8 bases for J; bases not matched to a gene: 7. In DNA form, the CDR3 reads TGTGCCAGCAGTCCCTGGACAGGGCGGGAAAAACTGTTTTTT. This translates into CASSPWTGREKLFF.

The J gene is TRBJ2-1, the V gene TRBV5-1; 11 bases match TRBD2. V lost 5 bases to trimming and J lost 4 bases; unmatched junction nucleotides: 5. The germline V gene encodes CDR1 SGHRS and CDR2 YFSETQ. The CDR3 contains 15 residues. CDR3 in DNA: TGCGCCAGCAGGTCTAGCGGGGGGTTATACAATGAGCAGTTCTTC. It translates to CASRSSGGLYNEQFF.

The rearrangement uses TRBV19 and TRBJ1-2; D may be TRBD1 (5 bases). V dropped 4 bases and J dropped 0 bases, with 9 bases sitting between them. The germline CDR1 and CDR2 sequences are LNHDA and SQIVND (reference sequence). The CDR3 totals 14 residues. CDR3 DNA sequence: TGTGCCAGTAGTAGGGGCAGCGCTAACTATGGCTACACCTTC. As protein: CASSRGSANYGYTF.

The CDR3 DNA reads as TGTGCCAGCAGTGACTCGACTAGCGGGGGGCCCCTCTATAGCACAGATACGCAGTATTTT. Translated: CASSDSTSGGPLYSTDTQYF. The chain couples TRBV2 to TRBJ2-3; 13 bases agree with TRBD2. Germline V lookup: CDR1 SNHLY, CDR2 FYNNEI. V was pared by 3 bases and J by 0 bases, with 12 bases of the junction left unmatched. This CDR3 comprises 20 residues.

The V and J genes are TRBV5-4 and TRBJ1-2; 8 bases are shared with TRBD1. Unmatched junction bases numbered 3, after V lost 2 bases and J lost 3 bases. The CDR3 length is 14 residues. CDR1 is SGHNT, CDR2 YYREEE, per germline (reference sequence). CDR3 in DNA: TGTGCCAGCAGCTTTCAGGGGGCGGACTATGGCTACACCTTC. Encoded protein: CASSFQGADYGYTF.

In DNA, the CDR3 is TGTGCCAGCAGTTTTAGAGGCATTGGCTCTGGAAACACCATATATTTT. It yields the protein CASSFRGIGSGNTIYF. The chain has TRBV28 and TRBJ1-3; D unclear. The germline V gene has CDR1 MDHEN and CDR2 SYDVKM. V lost 3 bases and J 0 bases, leaving 12 bases between the germline ends. The CDR3 has 16 residues. Supplemented by reference TRBV28 and TRBJ1-3, the full variable domain reads DVKVTQSSRYLVKRTGEKVFLECVQDMDHENMFWYRQDPGLGLRLIYFSYDVKMKEKGDIPEGYSVSREKKERFSLILESASTNQTSMYLCASSFRGIGSGNTIYFGEGSWLTVV.

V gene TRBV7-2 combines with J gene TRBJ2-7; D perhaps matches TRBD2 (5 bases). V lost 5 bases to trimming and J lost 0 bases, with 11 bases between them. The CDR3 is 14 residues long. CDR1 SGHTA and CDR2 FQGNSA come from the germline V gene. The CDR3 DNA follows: TGTGCCAGCAGCCCGCGGAGGAGCTCCTACGAGCAGTACTTC. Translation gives CASSPRRSSYEQYF.

Written as DNA, the CDR3 is TGTGCCAGCAGTTCCACGAGGACACTATCCTACGAGCAGTACTTC. It specifies CASSSTRTLSYEQYF. This chain uses TRBV28 with TRBJ2-7; the D gene is possibly TRBD1 (5 bases). In germline, CDR1 is MDHEN, CDR2 SYDVKM. Trimming shortened V by 4 bases and J by 1 base, and 14 bases separated the two germline ends. CDR3 length: 15 residues. The whole variable domain, remainder taken from reference TRBV28 and TRBJ2-7, is DVKVTQSSRYLVKRTGEKVFLECVQDMDHENMFWYRQDPGLGLRLIYFSYDVKMKEKGDIPEGYSVSREKKERFSLILESASTNQTSMYLCASSSTRTLSYEQYFGPGTRLTVT.

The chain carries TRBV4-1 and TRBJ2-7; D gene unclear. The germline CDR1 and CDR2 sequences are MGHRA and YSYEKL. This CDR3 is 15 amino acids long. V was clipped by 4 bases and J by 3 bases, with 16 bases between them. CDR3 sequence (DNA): TGCGCCAGCAGCCTCGCCTACTTTTCCGGCTACGAGCAGTACTTC. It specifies CASSLAYFSGYEQYF.

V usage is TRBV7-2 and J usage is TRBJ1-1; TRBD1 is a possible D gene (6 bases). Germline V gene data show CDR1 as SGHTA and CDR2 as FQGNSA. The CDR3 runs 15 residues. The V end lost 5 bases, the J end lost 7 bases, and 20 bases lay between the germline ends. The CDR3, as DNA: TGTGCCAGCAGCGGGACTAGGGGGAACAATTTTGAAGCTTTCTTT. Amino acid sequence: CASSGTRGNNFEAFF.

The CDR3 DNA reads TGTGCCAGCAGCTTAGGGAGTAGCACAGATACGCAGTATTTT. It yields the protein CASSLGSSTDTQYF. V and J are TRBV7-3 and TRBJ2-3; a possible D gene is TRBD2 (5 bases). There are 14 residues in the CDR3. The germline gives CDR1 SGHTA, CDR2 FQGTGA. Between the trimmed V and J ends, which lost 2 bases and 0 bases, there was a span of 6 bases.

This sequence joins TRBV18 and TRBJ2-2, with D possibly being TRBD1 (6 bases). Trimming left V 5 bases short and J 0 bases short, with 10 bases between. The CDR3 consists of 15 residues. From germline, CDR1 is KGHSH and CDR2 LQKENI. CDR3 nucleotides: TGTGCCAGCTCAGTGACAGGCGCGAACACCGGGGAGCTGTTTTTT. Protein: CASSVTGANTGELFF.

CDR3 residues: CASSQEGRGAAAKNIQYF. The CDR3 bases are TGCGCCAGCAGCCAAGAAGGACGGGGGGCCGCGGCCAAAAACATTCAGTACTTC. The chain links TRBV4-1 to TRBJ2-4, with TRBD2 as a possible D gene (7 bases). Trimming shortened V by 0 bases and J by 1 base, and 16 bases separated the two germline ends. CDR1 is MGHRA, CDR2 YSYEKL, per germline. This CDR3 has 18 amino acids.

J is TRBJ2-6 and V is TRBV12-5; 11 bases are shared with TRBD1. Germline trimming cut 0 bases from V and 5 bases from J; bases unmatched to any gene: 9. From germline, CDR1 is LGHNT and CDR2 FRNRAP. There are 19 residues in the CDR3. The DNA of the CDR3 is TGTGCTAGTGGTTTGGTAGTTGGACAGGGGGCGCTCTGGGCCAACGTCCTGACTTTC. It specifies CASGLVVGQGALWANVLTF. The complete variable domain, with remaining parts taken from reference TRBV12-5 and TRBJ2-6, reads DARVTQTPRHKVTEMGQEVTMRCQPILGHNTVFWYRQTMMQGLELLAYFRNRAPLDDSGMPKDRFSAEMPDATLATLKIQPSEPRDSAVYFCASGLVVGQGALWANVLTFGAGSRLTVL.

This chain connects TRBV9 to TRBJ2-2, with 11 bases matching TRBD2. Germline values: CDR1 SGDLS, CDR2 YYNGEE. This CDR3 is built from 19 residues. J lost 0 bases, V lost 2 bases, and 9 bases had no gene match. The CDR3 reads CASSVPSGTSGSNTGELFF. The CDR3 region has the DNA TGTGCCAGCAGCGTCCCGTCCGGGACTAGCGGATCGAACACCGGGGAGCTGTTTTTT.

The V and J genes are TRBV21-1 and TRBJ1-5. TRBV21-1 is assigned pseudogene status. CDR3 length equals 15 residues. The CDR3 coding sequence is TGTGCCAGCAGCAAGGGGGGAATTAGCAATCAGCCCCAGCATTTT. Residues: CASSKGGISNQPQHF.

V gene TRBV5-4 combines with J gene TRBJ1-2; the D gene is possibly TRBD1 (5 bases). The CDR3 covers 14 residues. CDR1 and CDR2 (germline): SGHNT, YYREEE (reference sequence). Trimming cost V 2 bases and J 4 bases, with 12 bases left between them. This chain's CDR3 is CASSFAGVSYGYTF. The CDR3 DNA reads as TGTGCCAGCAGCTTCGCGGGGGTCAGCTATGGCTACACCTTC.